Listed below are T cell receptor beta chains from one sample, sequenced in a study of shared clonotypes between healthy human individuals. Only in-frame clones appear in the TCRdb table, and some are missing; sequencing was by immunoSEQ multiplex PCR. This sample carries 1.5 million to 2.5 million clones, 85% to 95% of them seen once, and the ten largest clones take around 1%. The material sequenced was naive CD8+ T cells sorted from blood. The source of these receptors is a man in his late teens or twenties in good health. The CDR3 runs from the conserved cysteine through the conserved F or W. D genes are given only for firm matches. Clone size is given for some rows only: seen once, a few or many times, or a class if the clone is expanded.

V gene: TRBV29-1; CDR3 length: 13; D gene: TRBD1; J gene: TRBJ1-2; clone size: once; CDR3 protein: CSVRGTGDYGYTF; CDR3 DNA: TGCAGCGTTCGCGGGACAGGAGATTATGGCTACACCTTC
V gene: TRBV5-4; CDR3 length: 13; D gene: NA; J gene: TRBJ1-2; clone size: NA; CDR3 protein: CASSLLGGVGYTF; CDR3 DNA: TGTGCCAGCAGCTTGTTGGGCGGGGTTGGCTACACCTTC
V gene: TRBV6-5; CDR3 length: 16; D gene: NA; J gene: TRBJ2-2; clone size: NA; CDR3 protein: CASSYSTTGFPGELFF; CDR3 DNA: TGTGCCAGCAGTTACTCGACTACCGGGTTTCCCGGGGAGCTGTTTTTT
V gene: TRBV7-9; CDR3 length: 16; D gene: NA; J gene: TRBJ2-7; clone size: NA; CDR3 protein: CASSAGHPLRSYEQYF; CDR3 DNA: TGTGCCAGCAGCGCGGGACACCCACTCCGGTCCTACGAGCAGTACTTC
V gene: TRBV5-4; CDR3 length: 14; D gene: NA; J gene: TRBJ2-7; clone size: NA; CDR3 protein: CASSPLPGSYEQYF; CDR3 DNA: TGTGCCAGCAGCCCCCTCCCGGGCTCCTACGAGCAGTACTTC
V gene: TRBV5-6; CDR3 length: 13; D gene: NA; J gene: TRBJ2-2; clone size: NA; CDR3 protein: CASSLQNTGELFF; CDR3 DNA: TGTGCCAGCAGCCTACAGAACACCGGGGAGCTGTTTTTT
V gene: TRBV29-1; CDR3 length: 12; D gene: NA; J gene: TRBJ2-7; clone size: once; CDR3 protein: CSVTGTSYEQYF; CDR3 DNA: TGCAGCGTGACCGGGACTTCCTACGAGCAGTACTTC
V gene: TRBV28; CDR3 length: 12; D gene: NA; J gene: TRBJ1-1; clone size: NA; CDR3 protein: CASSSGGVEAFF; CDR3 DNA: TGTGCCAGCAGTTCAGGCGGCGTAGAAGCTTTCTTT
V gene: TRBV6-5; CDR3 length: 14; D gene: NA; J gene: TRBJ2-1; clone size: once; CDR3 protein: CASSLRPGVNEQFF; CDR3 DNA: TGTGCCAGCAGTCTAAGACCTGGGGTTAATGAGCAGTTCTTC
V gene: TRBV2; CDR3 length: 14; D gene: NA; J gene: TRBJ2-7; clone size: NA; CDR3 protein: CASSDAGRTYEQYF; CDR3 DNA: TGTGCCAGCAGTGACGCCGGGAGAACCTACGAGCAGTACTTC
V gene: TRBV5-6; CDR3 length: 13; D gene: NA; J gene: TRBJ2-7; clone size: NA; CDR3 protein: CASSFPGTYEQYF; CDR3 DNA: TGTGCCAGCAGCTTTCCGGGGACCTACGAGCAGTACTTC
V gene: TRBV6-4; CDR3 length: 14; D gene: TRBD1; J gene: TRBJ1-1; clone size: NA; CDR3 protein: CASSKTGANTEAFF; CDR3 DNA: TGTGCCAGCAGTAAGACAGGGGCGAACACTGAAGCTTTCTTT
V gene: TRBV2; CDR3 length: 15; D gene: NA; J gene: TRBJ2-1; clone size: NA; CDR3 protein: CASTSDLSSYNEQFF; CDR3 DNA: TGTGCCAGCACGAGCGACCTAAGCTCCTACAATGAGCAGTTCTTC
V gene: TRBV27; CDR3 length: 16; D gene: TRBD2; J gene: TRBJ2-1; clone size: NA; CDR3 protein: CASSSPTSGRYNEQFF; CDR3 DNA: TGTGCCAGCAGTTCCCCCACTAGCGGGAGATACAATGAGCAGTTCTTC
V gene: TRBV9; CDR3 length: 15; D gene: TRBD2; J gene: TRBJ2-3; clone size: NA; CDR3 protein: CASSVGSGTTDTQYF; CDR3 DNA: TGTGCCAGCAGCGTAGGCAGCGGGACCACAGATACGCAGTATTTT
V gene: TRBV10-3; CDR3 length: 16; D gene: TRBD2; J gene: TRBJ2-3; clone size: NA; CDR3 protein: CAITDGLAGGRDTQYF; CDR3 DNA: TGTGCCATCACAGATGGACTAGCGGGGGGTCGAGATACGCAGTATTTT
V gene: TRBV4-1; CDR3 length: 17; D gene: NA; J gene: TRBJ2-2; clone size: NA; CDR3 protein: CASSQEHGTLVEGELFF; CDR3 DNA: TGCGCCAGCAGCCAAGAGCACGGTACCCTGGTAGAAGGGGAGCTGTTTTTT
V gene: TRBV14; CDR3 length: 13; D gene: TRBD1; J gene: TRBJ1-2; clone size: NA; CDR3 protein: CASSPGTGDGYTF; CDR3 DNA: TGTGCCAGCAGCCCCGGGACAGGGGATGGCTACACCTTC
V gene: TRBV9; CDR3 length: 14; D gene: NA; J gene: TRBJ2-7; clone size: NA; CDR3 protein: CASSQGTSTYEQYF; CDR3 DNA: TGTGCCAGCAGCCAGGGGACCTCTACCTACGAGCAGTACTTC
V gene: TRBV11-2; CDR3 length: 13; D gene: NA; J gene: TRBJ1-2; clone size: NA; CDR3 protein: CASSFSRGYGYTF; CDR3 DNA: TGTGCCAGCAGCTTTTCGAGGGGGTATGGCTACACCTTC